These 5 T cell receptor beta chains were sequenced from one sample in a study of cytomegalovirus exposure and HLA in healthy donors. PCR was performed using 60 Vbeta and 13 Jbeta primers. Clones were sequenced by immunoSEQ multiplex PCR, and TCRdb holds only the in-frame ones, with some missing. The sample records approximately 200,000 clones, less than 85% being singletons. The sequenced sample consisted of PBMCs. These TCRs come from a girl aged 5 to 17 in good health and CMV-seropositive.

The chain combines TRBV9 with TRBJ2-7; TRBD2 matches 12 bases. Germline CDR1 reads SGDLS; CDR2 reads YYNGEE. CDR3 length: 18 amino acids. The J segment lost 0 bases and the V segment lost 2 bases, leaving 9 bases of the junction unmatched. The CDR3 bases are TGTGCCAGCAGCGTGGGAACCCGGACTAGCGGGGTCTCCTACGAGCAGTACTTC. As protein: CASSVGTRTSGVSYEQYF.

The chain recombines TRBV2 with TRBJ2-3; 7 bases align to TRBD1. This CDR3 comprises 16 residues. The J segment lost 2 bases and the V segment lost 1 base, leaving 6 bases of the junction unmatched. CDR1 is SNHLY, CDR2 FYNNEI, per germline. This CDR3 is CASSEDETGYTDTQYF. The DNA for the CDR3 is TGTGCCAGCAGTGAAGATGAGACAGGGTACACAGATACGCAGTATTTT. Full variable domain (outside the CDR3, taken from reference TRBV2 and TRBJ2-3): EPEVTQTPSHQVTQMGQEVILRCVPISNHLYFYWYRQILGQKVEFLVSFYNNEISEKSEIFDDQFSVERPDGSNFTLKIRSTKLEDSAMYFCASSEDETGYTDTQYFGPGTRLTVL.

The V gene is TRBV7-2, the J gene TRBJ1-6; 7 bases line up with TRBD1. The CDR3 covers 19 residues. V trimming: 3 bases; J trimming: 5 bases; junction bases outside the gene matches: 16. CDR1 SGHTA and CDR2 FQGNSA come from the germline V gene. The CDR3: CASSFSGQSPWGDNSPLHF. CDR3 sequence (DNA): TGTGCCAGCAGCTTCTCGGGACAGAGTCCCTGGGGAGATAATTCACCCCTCCACTTT.

This clone appeared once. The genes are TRBV12-5 and TRBJ2-5; 13 positions agree with TRBD2. This CDR3 has 15 amino acids. The V and J ends lost 7 bases and 4 bases, in that order; junction bases with no gene match: 6. Per the germline V gene, CDR1 is LGHNT and CDR2 is FRNRAP. The CDR3 spells CASDLLAGGRETQYF. As DNA, the CDR3 is TGTGCTAGTGATCTACTAGCGGGGGGGCGAGAGACCCAGTACTTC.

The chain carries TRBV7-2 and TRBJ1-6; 7 positions agree with TRBD1. V shed 0 bases, J shed 6 bases, and the junction held 8 bases outside the gene matches. CDR1 is SGHTA, CDR2 FQGNSA, per germline. The CDR3 spans 17 residues. The CDR3 here is CASSLAEGGTVNSPLHF. The CDR3 nucleotides read TGTGCCAGCAGCTTAGCGGAAGGTGGGACAGTTAATTCACCCCTCCACTTT. The variable domain in full, completed from reference TRBV7-2 and TRBJ1-6, reads GAGVSQSPSNKVTEKGKDVELRCDPISGHTALYWYRQSLGQGLEFLIYFQGNSAPDKSGLPSDRFSAERTGGSVSTLTIQRTQQEDSAVYLCASSLAEGGTVNSPLHFGNGTRLTVT.